A single sample is the source of the 21 T cell receptor beta chains below, sequenced in a study of blood T cell repertoires in COVID-19. The protocol was immunoSEQ multiplex PCR, while the TCRdb copy is restricted to in-frame clones and leaves out a portion. The sample holds roughly 160,000 clones, roughly 88% seen once. Input material: peripheral blood. Every receptor here comes from a man aged 18 to 35 with COVID-19, enrolled during active disease.

CDR3 protein: CASSQDSRDYGYTF. The CDR3 nucleotides read TGCGCCAGCAGCCAAGATAGCAGGGACTATGGCTACACCTTC. The V and J genes are TRBV4-3 and TRBJ1-2; D possibly corresponds to TRBD1 (5 bases). This CDR3 has 14 residues. The V gene lost 0 bases and the J gene lost 3 bases, with 8 bases spanning the gap. Germline V gene lookup returns CDR1 LGHNA and CDR2 YSLEER.

The chain couples TRBV28 to TRBJ1-1, with 9 bases lining up with TRBD1. V shed 6 bases and J 6 bases; nucleotides not matched to a gene: 5. Germline V gives CDR1 MDHEN, CDR2 SYDVKM. This CDR3 has 13 amino acids. CDR3 coding DNA: TGTGCCAGCAGCGGACAGGGGAGCCCTGAAGCTTTCTTT. Amino acids: CASSGQGSPEAFF. Using reference TRBV28 and TRBJ1-1 for the parts outside the CDR3, the full variable domain is DVKVTQSSRYLVKRTGEKVFLECVQDMDHENMFWYRQDPGLGLRLIYFSYDVKMKEKGDIPEGYSVSREKKERFSLILESASTNQTSMYLCASSGQGSPEAFFGQGTRLTVV.

The V and J genes are TRBV24-1 and TRBJ2-7, with D perhaps TRBD2 (6 bases). CDR1 and CDR2 (germline): KGHDR, SFDVKD. This CDR3 has 13 amino acids. Trimming left V 5 bases short and J 5 bases short, with 12 bases between. Here the CDR3 reads CATSASGGNEQYF. Written as DNA, the CDR3 is TGTGCCACCAGTGCCTCTGGAGGGAACGAGCAGTACTTC.

This chain connects TRBV4-3 to TRBJ1-2; unclear D gene. The CDR3 consists of 16 residues. Trimming took 0 bases from V and 3 from J, leaving 14 bases between them. From germline, CDR1 is LGHNA and CDR2 YSLEER. CDR3 region: CASSQDVRGMDYGYTF. CDR3 nucleotide sequence: TGCGCCAGCAGCCAAGATGTTCGGGGAATGGACTATGGCTACACCTTC.

This sequence joins TRBV5-6 and TRBJ2-7, with D possibly TRBD1 on 6 matching bases. The V gene's germline CDR1 is SGHDT and CDR2 YYEEEE. Between the trimmed V and J ends, which lost 2 bases and 3 bases, there was a span of 12 bases. The length of the CDR3 is 14 residues. CDR3: CASSFGRGVYEQYF. The CDR3, as DNA: TGTGCCAGCAGCTTCGGCAGGGGTGTCTACGAGCAGTACTTC. Based on the CDR3 plus reference TRBV5-6 and TRBJ2-7, the full variable domain is DAGVTQSPTHLIKTRGQQVTLRCSPKSGHDTVSWYQQALGQGPQFIFQYYEEEERQRGNFPDRFSGHQFPNYSSELNVNALLLGDSALYLCASSFGRGVYEQYFGPGTRLTVT.

The V gene is TRBV27, the J gene TRBJ1-6; D perhaps matches TRBD1 (5 bases). Trimming pared 6 bases from V and 6 bases from J, leaving 15 bases between. Germline lookup yields CDR1 MNHEY and CDR2 SMNVEV (reference sequence). The CDR3 consists of 15 residues. This CDR3 reads CASRITGVVNSPLHF. CDR3 in DNA: TGTGCCAGCAGGATAACAGGAGTGGTTAATTCACCCCTCCACTTT.

This chain uses TRBV4-3 with TRBJ2-1; tentative D call: TRBD2 (6 bases). This CDR3 is built from 17 residues. The V gene's germline CDR1 is LGHNA and CDR2 YSLEER. V gave up 0 bases and J gave up 0 bases, with 12 bases separating them. The CDR3 here is CASSQDLEGRSYNEQFF. CDR3 DNA: TGCGCCAGCAGCCAAGATCTGGAGGGTCGCTCCTACAATGAGCAGTTCTTC.

This clone was counted between two and nine times. The chain employs TRBV30 and TRBJ2-1; the match to TRBD1 covers 7 bases. The CDR3 has 14 residues. CDR1 GTSNPN and CDR2 SVGIG come from the germline V gene (reference sequence). Unmatched junction bases numbered 7, after V lost 4 bases and J lost 4 bases. The CDR3, as DNA: TGTGCCTGGACCCGGGACAGAAGATACAATGAGCAGTTCTTC. Protein: CAWTRDRRYNEQFF.

The CDR3 region has the DNA TGTGCCAGCAGCGAAACTAGCGGTTACCACTACGAGCAGTACTTC. Its protein is CASSETSGYHYEQYF. The chain recombines TRBV5-6 with TRBJ2-7, with 8 positions matching TRBD2. The trim removed 4 bases at V and 3 bases at J, leaving 9 bases unmatched. Germline CDR1 reads SGHDT; CDR2 reads YYEEEE. The CDR3 loop spans 15 amino acids. Variable domain in full (rest from reference TRBV5-6 and TRBJ2-7): DAGVTQSPTHLIKTRGQQVTLRCSPKSGHDTVSWYQQALGQGPQFIFQYYEEEERQRGNFPDRFSGHQFPNYSSELNVNALLLGDSALYLCASSETSGYHYEQYFGPGTRLTVT.

This clone was counted only a few times. V is TRBV4-3 and J is TRBJ1-2, with D uncertain. V gave up 1 base and J gave up 0 bases, with 9 bases separating them. The CDR3 has 15 amino acids. CDR1 and CDR2 (germline): LGHNA, YSLEER. CDR3 amino acids: CASSQAQATNYGYTF. The CDR3 DNA reads as TGCGCCAGCAGCCAAGCCCAGGCAACTAACTATGGCTACACCTTC.

This rearrangement joins TRBV28 to TRBJ2-7; 7 bases are shared with TRBD1. Trimming took 7 bases from V and 3 from J; bases not matched to a gene: 6. This CDR3 has 13 residues. The germline V gene has CDR1 MDHEN and CDR2 SYDVKM. The CDR3 sequence is CASTGDSFYEQYF. CDR3 nucleotide sequence: TGTGCCAGCACCGGGGACAGCTTCTACGAGCAGTACTTC.

The rearrangement joins TRBV14 to TRBJ2-7; perhaps TRBD1 as D (6 bases). This CDR3 is 13 amino acids long. Germline values: CDR1 SGHDN, CDR2 FVKESK. Trimming removed 0 bases from V and 3 bases from J, with 6 bases in between. The CDR3 here is CASSQEDSYEQYF. Here the CDR3 DNA reads TGTGCCAGCAGCCAAGAGGACAGCTACGAGCAGTACTTC.

This chain uses TRBV28 with TRBJ1-2; 7 nucleotides line up with TRBD1. The CDR3 has 15 residues. J lost 6 bases, V lost 5 bases, and 12 bases had no gene match. Germline CDR1 reads MDHEN; CDR2 reads SYDVKM. In DNA form, the CDR3 reads TGTGCCAGCAGTCCCCAGGGGGGCAGTCCCCATGGCTACACCTTC. Its protein is CASSPQGGSPHGYTF.

This clone was seen only a few times. This chain links TRBV28 with TRBJ2-2; D is uncertain. Between the trimmed V and J ends, which lost 2 bases and 2 bases, there was a span of 12 bases. Germline V gene lookup returns CDR1 MDHEN and CDR2 SYDVKM. This CDR3 contains 16 residues. The CDR3 bases are TGTGCCAGCAGTTTAATGCGGAGCGTTAACACCGGGGAGCTGTTTTTT. Its translation is CASSLMRSVNTGELFF.

This rearrangement joins TRBV15 to TRBJ2-1; 9 nucleotides line up with TRBD1. V was clipped by 0 bases and J by 2 bases; unmatched bases: 5. The CDR3 is 17 amino acids. Per germline, CDR1 LNHNV and CDR2 YYDKDF (reference sequence). The CDR3 bases are TGTGCCACCAGCAGAGATCGAAGACAGGGGGCCTACAATGAGCAGTTCTTC. Amino acids: CATSRDRRQGAYNEQFF.

V gene TRBV4-3 combines with J gene TRBJ2-7, with D possibly being TRBD1 (5 bases). CDR3 length: 15 residues. Trimming pared 3 bases from V and 2 bases from J, leaving 14 bases between. Germline values: CDR1 LGHNA, CDR2 YSLEER. The CDR3 DNA reads TGCGCCAGCAGCCAGGAACCACAGGCGCCCTACGAGCAGTACTTC. Translation: CASSQEPQAPYEQYF.

The V gene is TRBV4-2, the J gene TRBJ1-1, with TRBD1 identical over 8 bases. The germline V gene has CDR1 LGHNA and CDR2 YNFKEQ. V gave up 0 bases and J gave up 0 bases; unmatched junction bases: 3. The CDR3 is made up of 16 amino acids. The DNA for the CDR3 is TGTGCCAGCAGCCAAGACACAGGGGGGATGAACACTGAAGCTTTCTTT. Amino acids: CASSQDTGGMNTEAFF.

In this sample, this clone turned up once. The V gene is TRBV5-5, the J gene TRBJ1-2; weak D call: TRBD1 (6 bases). This CDR3 is built from 15 residues. V shed 4 bases and J shed 2 bases, with 15 bases lying between them. Germline CDR1 and CDR2: SGHKS and YYEKEE (reference sequence). The CDR3 protein is CASSPGDTGNYGYTF. The CDR3 DNA sequence: TGTGCCAGCAGCCCCGGTGATACAGGGAACTATGGCTACACCTTC.

This clone was counted a single time. V is TRBV28 and J is TRBJ2-1, with a possible D match to TRBD2 (6 bases). The CDR3 covers 15 residues. The germline V and J ends were trimmed by 7 bases and 3 bases, with 16 bases remaining between them. Germline V gene data show CDR1 as MDHEN and CDR2 as SYDVKM. CDR3: CASISVLGGYNEQFF. The CDR3 coding sequence is TGTGCCAGCATCTCGGTTCTGGGGGGCTACAATGAGCAGTTCTTC.

The chain joins TRBV3-1 (or the pseudogene TRBV3-2) to TRBJ2-1; 7 bases match TRBD2. J gave up 6 bases and V 7 bases, and 9 bases lay outside the gene matches. The germline CDR1 and CDR2 sequences are LGHDT and YNNKEL (reference sequence). This CDR3 is built from 14 residues. CDR3 loop: CASTSGRRPNEQFF. The CDR3 bases are TGTGCCAGCACCTCCGGGAGGCGACCCAATGAGCAGTTCTTC.

This clone turned up a few times. The chain recombines TRBV19 with TRBJ2-3; TRBD1 matches at 10 bases. Per the germline V gene, CDR1 is LNHDA and CDR2 is SQIVND (reference sequence). V lost 7 bases to trimming and J lost 1 base; unmatched junction nucleotides: 8. This CDR3 contains 16 residues. The CDR3 sequence is CASTDGTGAGTDTQYF. CDR3 coding DNA: TGTGCCAGTACCGATGGGACAGGGGCGGGCACAGATACGCAGTATTTT.